This is a list of T cell receptor beta chains from one sample in a study of blood T cell repertoires in COVID-19. Data came from immunoSEQ multiplex PCR; TCRdb stores just in-frame clones and leaves some out. The sample has approximately 300,000 clones; roughly 88% are singletons. The source material was peripheral blood. The origin of the receptors is a woman aged 45-65 years with acute or convalescent COVID-19. Each CDR3 is given with its conserved first and last residue. A D gene is named only where the DNA matches it firmly. Only some rows state a clone size, as once, few, many or a class for expanded clones.

CDR3aa	CDR3nt	j_gene	d_gene	len	v_gene	abundance
CASSRTGGLEQYF	TGTGCCAGCAGCCGAACGGGGGGCTTGGAGCAGTACTTC	TRBJ2-7	.	13	TRBV3-1/TRBV3-2	.
CAIRIRGFDGNNEQFF	TGTGCCATCAGAATCAGGGGTTTTGACGGAAACAATGAGCAGTTCTTC	TRBJ2-1	.	16	TRBV10-3	.
CASSFTGTGGFLAFF	TGTGCCAGCAGTTTTACCGGGACAGGGGGCTTTTTGGCTTTCTTT	TRBJ1-1	TRBD1	15	TRBV27	few
CASSLGWGSGAYEQYF	TGTGCCAGCAGTTTAGGGTGGGGTAGCGGGGCCTACGAGCAGTACTTC	TRBJ2-7	TRBD2	16	TRBV27	.
CASSFFMNTEAFF	TGTGCCAGCAGTTTTTTTATGAACACTGAAGCTTTCTTT	TRBJ1-1	.	13	TRBV28	.
CATSDPRQGTNTEAFF	TGTGCCACCAGTGACCCCAGACAGGGGACGAACACTGAAGCTTTCTTT	TRBJ1-1	TRBD1	16	TRBV24-1	.
CASSRTGDSYEQYF	TGTGCCAGCAGCCGGACAGGCGATTCCTACGAGCAGTACTTC	TRBJ2-7	TRBD1	14	TRBV27	once
CASSTFDRSYEQYF	TGCGCCAGCAGTACCTTTGACAGGTCCTACGAGCAGTACTTC	TRBJ2-7	.	14	TRBV5-1	once
CATSRPQGNTEAFF	TGTGCCACCAGCAGACCCCAGGGGAACACTGAAGCTTTCTTT	TRBJ1-1	.	14	TRBV15	.
CAISEPTSGRAEQFF	TGTGCCATCAGTGAGCCGACTAGCGGGAGGGCTGAGCAGTTCTTC	TRBJ2-1	TRBD2	15	TRBV10-3	.
CASSRGLALGYEQYF	TGTGCCAGCAGTAGAGGACTAGCACTCGGCTACGAGCAGTACTTC	TRBJ2-7	TRBD2	15	TRBV27	.
CASRSTYEQYF	TGTGCCAGCAGGTCCACCTACGAGCAGTACTTC	TRBJ2-7	.	11	TRBV11-2	.
CASSPNRGILLLGGYTF	TGTGCCAGCTCACCGAATCGGGGGATTCTACTTCTGGGTGGCTACACCTTC	TRBJ1-2	.	17	TRBV18	.
CASSYSAVAGGTEAFF	TGTGCCAGCAGTTACTCGGCCGTGGCAGGGGGCACTGAAGCTTTCTTT	TRBJ1-1	TRBD1	16	TRBV6-5	.
CASSLGAGNTEAFF	TGTGCCAGCAGCTTGGGTGCGGGGAACACTGAAGCTTTCTTT	TRBJ1-1	.	14	TRBV5-4	.
CASSLGDSNEKLFF	TGTGCCAGCAGTTTAGGGGACAGTAATGAAAAACTGTTTTTT	TRBJ1-4	TRBD1	14	TRBV27	.
CASSSVRGETQYF	TGTGCCAGCAGTTCCGTCCGGGGGGAGACCCAGTACTTC	TRBJ2-5	.	13	TRBV27	.
CASSQETSGTDTQYF	TGTGCCAGCAGCCAAGAGACTAGCGGCACAGATACGCAGTATTTT	TRBJ2-3	TRBD2	15	TRBV4-2	.
CASSLAGGYGYTF	TGTGCCAGCAGCTTGGCAGGGGGCTATGGCTACACCTTC	TRBJ1-2	TRBD1	13	TRBV5-6	.
CASSQVASEYEQYF	TGTGCCAGCAGCCAAGTTGCTAGTGAATACGAGCAGTACTTC	TRBJ2-7	.	14	TRBV4-2	.
CASSLVVGGTEAFF	TGTGCCAGCAGCTTAGTGGTAGGGGGCACTGAAGCTTTCTTT	TRBJ1-1	.	14	TRBV7-9	.
CASSILAIRQETQYF	TGTGCCAGCAGCATACTAGCGATTAGGCAAGAGACCCAGTACTTC	TRBJ2-5	TRBD2	15	TRBV7-9	.
CATAVSGGTYEQYF	TGTGCCACCGCGGTTAGCGGAGGTACCTACGAGCAGTACTTC	TRBJ2-7	.	14	TRBV7-2	.
CASSVPGGGYTF	TGTGCCAGCAGTGTTCCAGGGGGTGGCTACACCTTC	TRBJ1-2	TRBD1	12	TRBV27	.
CASANGTGRAGELFF	TGCGCCAGCGCAAACGGGACAGGGAGGGCCGGGGAGCTGTTTTTT	TRBJ2-2	TRBD1	15	TRBV10-1	.